One sample yielded the 13 T cell receptor beta chains listed below, sequenced in a study of cytomegalovirus exposure and HLA in healthy donors. Vbeta (60) and Jbeta (13) primers were used in the PCR. Generated by immunoSEQ multiplex PCR, the TCRdb table keeps only in-frame clones and is missing some. The sample lists around 85,000 clones, 74% occurring once. The sequencing input was PBMCs. The receptors were gathered from a man younger than 40 in good health and CMV-seropositive.

The chain carries TRBV6-5 and TRBJ2-7; 11 nucleotides agree with TRBD1. CDR3 length: 16 amino acids. In germline, CDR1 is MNHEY, CDR2 SVGAGI. The trim removed 0 bases at V and 5 bases at J, leaving 6 bases unmatched. The DNA of the CDR3 is TGTGCCAGCAGTTACTCGCCCCGGACAGGGGGCAACGAGCAGTACTTC. It yields the protein CASSYSPRTGGNEQYF.

This rearrangement joins TRBV7-2 to TRBJ2-1, with D hard to call. V was cut by 4 bases and J by 7 bases, with 5 bases left in between. Per germline, CDR1 SGHTA and CDR2 FQGNSA. This CDR3 comprises 11 residues. CDR3 loop: CASSSLNEQFF. The CDR3 DNA sequence: TGTGCCAGCAGCTCTCTTAATGAGCAGTTCTTC.

The chain carries TRBV28 and TRBJ2-5; 7 bases align to TRBD1. Germline values: CDR1 MDHEN, CDR2 SYDVKM. The CDR3 has 14 amino acids. V lost 5 bases to trimming and J lost 4 bases; unmatched junction nucleotides: 7. The chain's CDR3 is CASSLSTGVETQYF. CDR3 nucleotides: TGTGCCAGCAGTCTCTCTACAGGGGTAGAGACCCAGTACTTC.

This chain uses TRBV19 with TRBJ1-2, with 8 bases that match TRBD1. The CDR3 is 17 amino acids. CDR1 is LNHDA, CDR2 SQIVND, per germline (reference sequence). Trimming at V came to 2 bases and at J to 7 bases, leaving 15 bases not matched to a gene. CDR3 amino acids: CASSIPRQGMISSGYTF. DNA for the CDR3: TGTGCCAGTAGTATACCGAGACAGGGGATGATTTCGAGTGGCTACACCTTC.

V and J are TRBV15 and TRBJ2-7; 7 nucleotides match TRBD2. This CDR3 contains 15 residues. In germline, CDR1 is LNHNV, CDR2 YYDKDF (reference sequence). Losses at the gene ends were 0 bases for V and 3 bases for J; bases not matched to a gene: 5. The CDR3 DNA reads as TGTGCCACCAGCAGAGATGTAGTAGCGGGCTACGAGCAGTACTTC. Amino acid sequence: CATSRDVVAGYEQYF. Drawing the rest from reference TRBV15 and TRBJ2-7, the complete variable domain is DAMVIQNPRYQVTQFGKPVTLSCSQTLNHNVMYWYQQKSSQAPKLLFHYYDKDFNNEADTPDNFQSRRPNTSFCFLDIRSPGLGDTAMYLCATSRDVVAGYEQYFGPGTRLTVT.

This chain links TRBV11-2 with TRBJ1-1; the D is unclear. This CDR3 is built from 15 residues. CDR1 is SGHAT and CDR2 is FQNNGV in the germline V gene. The V end lost 2 bases, the J end lost 1 base, and 11 bases lay between the germline ends. Here the CDR3 reads CASSLLRHQNTEAFF. DNA of the CDR3: TGTGCCAGCAGCTTACTGCGGCACCAGAACACTGAAGCTTTCTTT.

The chain joins TRBV6-6 to TRBJ2-1, with D perhaps matching TRBD1 (6 bases). The ends were cut back, 5 bases at V and 0 bases at J, with 8 bases in the middle. The CDR3 loop spans 14 amino acids. CDR1 and CDR2 from the germline V gene are MNHNY and SVGAGI (reference sequence). The CDR3, as DNA: TGTGCCAGCAGTGGGACAACCTCCTACAATGAGCAGTTCTTC. It translates to CASSGTTSYNEQFF.

The gene calls are TRBV6-5 and TRBJ1-2; 7 bases agree with TRBD1. Germline CDR1 is MNHEY and CDR2 is SVGAGI. The CDR3 loop spans 13 amino acids. J lost 8 bases, V lost 2 bases, and 5 bases had no gene match. The CDR3 here is CASSYTGEGGYTF. The CDR3 DNA is TGTGCCAGCAGTTACACAGGGGAAGGGGGCTACACCTTC.

The chain carries TRBV5-1 and TRBJ1-1; 7 nucleotides line up with TRBD1. CDR3 length equals 16 residues. Trimming removed 3 bases from V and 4 bases from J; junction bases left unmatched: 12. The germline V gene has CDR1 SGHRS and CDR2 YFSETQ. The CDR3 DNA is TGCGCCAGCAGCTCCCCTCCGGGACAGCTGATCACTGAAGCTTTCTTT. Residues: CASSSPPGQLITEAFF.

The V and J genes are TRBV18 and TRBJ2-3, with TRBD1 identical over 7 bases. CDR3 size: 15 residues. Germline V gene sequence: CDR1 KGHSH, CDR2 LQKENI. Germline trimming cut 2 bases from V and 4 bases from J; bases unmatched to any gene: 6. CDR3 nucleotides: TGTGCCAGCTCACCAGGTAGAGGGGGCGCAGATACGCAGTATTTT. It codes for CASSPGRGGADTQYF.

The gene calls are TRBV27 and TRBJ1-4; 10 positions match TRBD1. This CDR3 region has 16 residues. The ends lost 5 bases at V and 8 bases at J; junction bases unmatched: 11. CDR1 is MNHEY, CDR2 SMNVEV, per germline (reference sequence). CDR3 sequence reads: CASSLFRDRGYEKLFF. The DNA for the CDR3 is TGTGCCAGCAGTCTGTTCCGGGACAGGGGATACGAAAAACTGTTTTTT.

The V call is TRBV5-1, the J call TRBJ1-2; tentatively, D is TRBD1 (6 bases). This CDR3 spans 15 amino acids. Trimming cost V 0 bases and J 4 bases, with 13 bases left between them. The germline V gene encodes CDR1 SGHRS and CDR2 YFSETQ. Written as DNA, the CDR3 is TGCGCCAGCAGCTTGGATGCAGGGGATGGCTATGGCTACACCTTC. Translated, it gives CASSLDAGDGYGYTF.

This chain uses TRBV28 with TRBJ1-4; D unclear. This CDR3 region has 15 residues. V dropped 6 bases and J dropped 0 bases, with 11 bases sitting between them. CDR1 is MDHEN and CDR2 is SYDVKM in the germline V gene. The CDR3 spells CASSSSLATNEKLFF. In nucleotides, the CDR3 is TGTGCCAGCAGCTCTTCTTTAGCAACTAATGAAAAACTGTTTTTT.